The source of this T cell receptor (beta chain) is a study of cytomegalovirus exposure and HLA in healthy donors. The study ran its PCR with 60 Vbeta and 13 Jbeta primers. Assay used: immunoSEQ multiplex PCR; TCRdb lists only in-frame clones, some missing. The table lists about 99,000 clones, roughly three quarters of them singletons. Per the germline V gene, CDR1 is MNHNY and CDR2 is SVGAGI (reference sequence). J lost 1 base, V lost 5 bases, and 7 bases had no gene match. This CDR3 is 16 amino acids long. This TCR was sampled from a man aged 45 to 65 in good health and CMV-seropositive. This sequence joins TRBV6-6 and TRBJ2-7, with 11 bases that match TRBD2. The sample comprised PBMCs. The CDR3 sequence is CASSRGTSGLSYEQYF. The CDR3 region has the DNA TGTGCCAGCAGTCGAGGGACTAGCGGCCTTTCCTACGAGCAGTACTTC.